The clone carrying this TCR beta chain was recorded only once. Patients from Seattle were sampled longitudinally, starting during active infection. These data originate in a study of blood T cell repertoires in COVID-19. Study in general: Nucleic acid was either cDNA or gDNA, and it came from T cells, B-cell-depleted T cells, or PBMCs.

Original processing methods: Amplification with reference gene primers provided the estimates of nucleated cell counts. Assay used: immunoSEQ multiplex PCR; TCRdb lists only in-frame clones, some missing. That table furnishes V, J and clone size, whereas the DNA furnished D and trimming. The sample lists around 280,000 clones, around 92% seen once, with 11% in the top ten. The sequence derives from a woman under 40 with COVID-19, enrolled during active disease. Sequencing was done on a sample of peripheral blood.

CDR3 in amino acids: CASSATLALAGTDTQYF. CDR3 coding DNA: TGTGCCAGCAGTGCCACCCTGGCCTTAGCCGGCACAGATACGCAGTATTTT. This sequence joins TRBV6-1 and TRBJ2-3; no firm D call. Germline assignment: CDR1 MNHNS and CDR2 SASEGT. Trimming shortened V by 4 bases and J by 1 base, and 18 bases separated the two germline ends. This CDR3 is 17 amino acids long.